This passage covers 23 T cell receptor beta chains from one sample sequenced in a study of graft-versus-host responses after intestinal transplantation (dated by TCRdb to the early 2020s). Library construction relied on the immunoSEQ multiplex PCR assay. The clones in this table, taken by TCRdb from immuneACCESS, are in-frame only. Not every clone is retained; where verified, under half of the shortfall comes from an unresolved V gene, and the cause of the rest is unknown. The sample table contains around 8,800 clones; only one count was recorded for roughly 29% of them. The ten largest clones capture 5% of the sample. In the paper's terms, the time point label means: cells obtained before transplantation from donor or recipient. In the mixed lymphocyte reactions, approximately 200,000 CFSE-labeled pre-transplant responders were plated with approximately 200,000 irradiated violet-dye-labeled stimulators and cultured for 6 days.

The sequencing used alloreactive CD8+ T cells from a mixed lymphocyte reaction culture, collected before transplantation. The intended sense of this specimen's cell subset or site label: CFSE-low proliferating T cells sorted from approximately 6-day pre-transplant mixed lymphocyte reaction (GvH or HvG direction). These receptors all come from a human patient who was an organ donor for intestinal transplantation.

This chain connects TRBV7-9 to TRBJ2-7; 7 bases match TRBD2. The germline CDR1 and CDR2 sequences are SEHNR and FQNEAQ (reference sequence). Trimming took 4 bases from V and 2 from J; bases not matched to a gene: 5. The CDR3 extends over 14 amino acids. Here the CDR3 reads CASSCWGRAYEQYF. In DNA, the CDR3 is TGTGCCAGCAGCTGCTGGGGGAGGGCCTACGAGCAGTACTTC.

The chain combines TRBV5-5 with TRBJ2-2; the D is unclear. The CDR3 is 12 residues long. The V gene's germline CDR1 is SGHKS and CDR2 YYEKEE (reference sequence). Trimming stripped 7 bases from V and 6 bases from J, with 10 bases between. In DNA, the CDR3 is TGTGCCAGCGGAGTCCCCTCCGGGGAGCTGTTTTTT. Its translation is CASGVPSGELFF.

In this sample, this clone turned up a few times. The rearrangement links TRBV6-5 to TRBJ1-2; D gene ambiguous. This CDR3 contains 9 residues. The germline CDR1 and CDR2 sequences are MNHEY and SVGAGI. V lost 4 bases and J 8 bases, leaving 2 bases between the germline ends. The CDR3 nucleotides are TGTGCCAGCAGTTGGGGCTACACCTTC. Translating gives CASSWGYTF.

The CDR3 bases are TGTGCCAGCAGCTTATACCCCGCAGATACGCAGTATTTT. Translating it yields CASSLYPADTQYF. This chain joins TRBV7-9 and TRBJ2-3; no clear D. Germline assignment: CDR1 SEHNR and CDR2 FQNEAQ (reference sequence). This CDR3 is built from 13 residues. V lost 2 bases, J lost 4 bases, and 7 bases lay in between.

On this clone itself: Sequence at one end of the junction differs from germline and may be a read error. CDR3 DNA sequence: TGCGCCAGCAGCCAAGATTGGCACTCTGGAAACACCATATATTTT. Encoded protein: CASSQDWHSGNTIYF. The chain couples TRBV5-4 to TRBJ1-3; D is ambiguous. The CDR3 consists of 15 residues. CDR1 is SGHNT, CDR2 YYREEE, per germline (reference sequence).

The chain is built from TRBV27 and TRBJ1-2, with D tentatively TRBD1 (6 bases). Germline CDR1 and CDR2: MNHEY and SMNVEV (reference sequence). The CDR3 covers 13 residues. Between the trimmed V and J ends, which lost 5 bases and 7 bases, there was a span of 14 bases. CDR3 amino acids: CASSQGGGPGYTF. CDR3 nucleotide sequence: TGTGCCAGCAGTCAGGGAGGGGGTCCTGGCTACACCTTC.

In its sample, this clone was seen a few times. This chain links TRBV2 with TRBJ2-2; 7 bases map to TRBD1. The V segment lost 6 bases and the J segment 2 bases; nucleotides outside the gene matches: 3. The length of the CDR3 is 14 residues. Germline loops: CDR1 SNHLY, CDR2 FYNNEI. CDR3 sequence: CASSGTVNTGELFF. The CDR3 DNA reads as TGTGCCAGCAGCGGGACAGTCAACACCGGGGAGCTGTTTTTT.

This chain uses TRBV11-2 with TRBJ2-7, with D tentatively TRBD2 (7 bases). The CDR3 is 15 amino acids. V was cut by 1 base and J by 4 bases, with 14 bases left in between. Looked up from germline, CDR1 is SGHAT and CDR2 is FQNNGV. The CDR3 DNA sequence: TGTGCCAGCAGCTTAGGCGGGGGCAACTCTTACGAGCAGTACTTC. Translation gives CASSLGGGNSYEQYF.

The rearrangement joins TRBV5-4 to TRBJ2-5; weak D call: TRBD2 (6 bases). The CDR3 length is 14 residues. Trimming cost V 1 base and J 6 bases, with 13 bases left between them. Germline CDR1 and CDR2: SGHNT and YYREEE (reference sequence). The CDR3 nucleotides are TGTGCCAGCAGCTTGTGGGGGGACGAGAAGACCCAGTACTTC. Translated, it gives CASSLWGDEKTQYF.

Notes on this clone: A far larger clone is one base from this, pointing to a likely read error. The chain employs TRBV6-1 and TRBJ2-7; tentatively, D is TRBD2 (5 bases). The CDR3 has 13 residues. Per germline, CDR1 MNHNS and CDR2 SASEGT. The CDR3: CACSSLGTYEQYF. CDR3 nucleotide sequence: TGTGCCTGCAGTTCTCTCGGGACCTACGAGCAGTACTTC.

J is TRBJ2-7 and V is TRBV4-3, with TRBD1 matching 9 bases. Germline loops: CDR1 LGHNA, CDR2 YSLEER. The CDR3 consists of 14 residues. J was trimmed by 5 bases and V by 5 bases; bases with no gene match: 7. This chain's CDR3 is CASSGGDREDEQYF. In nucleotides, the CDR3 is TGCGCCAGCAGCGGCGGGGACAGGGAGGACGAGCAGTACTTC.

By share, this clone ranks as medium-sized (0.01 to 0.1%). The chain has TRBV27 and TRBJ2-1; no reliable D call. V lost 4 bases and J 10 bases, leaving 8 bases between the germline ends. The CDR3 totals 11 residues. Germline V CDR1 and CDR2: MNHEY, SMNVEV (reference sequence). As DNA, the CDR3 is TGTGCCAGCAGTTGGTTCGGCGAGCAGTTCTTC. This translates into CASSWFGEQFF.

This clone appeared a few times. The V call is TRBV6-6, the J call TRBJ1-1, with D tentatively TRBD1 (6 bases). Germline CDR1 MNHNY, CDR2 SVGAGI (reference sequence). The CDR3 loop spans 15 amino acids. The V gene lost 6 bases and the J gene lost 1 base, with 15 bases spanning the gap. The DNA for the CDR3 is TGTGCCAGCAGCATAGGGGGGGGTCCGAACACTGAAGCTTTCTTT. This gives the protein CASSIGGGPNTEAFF.

A few counts support this clone. The chain recombines TRBV4-1 with TRBJ2-1; D assignment may be TRBD1 or TRBD2 (6 bases each). Germline lookup yields CDR1 MGHRA and CDR2 YSYEKL. This CDR3 comprises 16 residues. V was trimmed by 1 base and J by 3 bases, leaving 13 bases between them. The CDR3 loop is CASSQVGASVYNEQFF. CDR3 coding DNA: TGCGCCAGCAGCCAAGTGGGGGCTAGCGTCTACAATGAGCAGTTCTTC.

This clone was counted a few times. The chain recombines TRBV15 with TRBJ2-1; tentative D call: TRBD1 (6 bases). CDR3 length: 16 residues. Trimming took off 7 bases at V and 1 base at J, with 17 bases between the two ends. Germline V lookup: CDR1 LNHNV, CDR2 YYDKDF (reference sequence). The CDR3 region is CATTEEDRPSYNEQFF. The CDR3 DNA sequence: TGTGCCACCACCGAGGAAGACAGGCCATCCTACAATGAGCAGTTCTTC.

This clone was found a few times. The chain links TRBV6-1 to TRBJ1-3; unclear D gene. CDR3 length: 15 residues. With 7 bases removed from V and 0 bases from J, the gap between germline ends came to 13 bases. Germline V gives CDR1 MNHNS, CDR2 SASEGT. The DNA for the CDR3 is TGTGCCAGCACCGCATGGACCTACTCTGGAAACACCATATATTTT. Amino acids: CASTAWTYSGNTIYF.

This clone came up a few times. The chain joins TRBV7-8 to TRBJ1-5, with D perhaps matching TRBD1 (5 bases). This CDR3 is built from 11 residues. The V end lost 8 bases, the J end lost 5 bases, and 7 bases lay between the germline ends. The germline V gene encodes CDR1 SGHVS and CDR2 FQNEAQ. The CDR3 DNA reads TGTGCCAGCGGCAGGGATCAGCCCCAGCATTTT. Translating it yields CASGRDQPQHF.

The J gene is TRBJ1-1, the V gene TRBV6-6, with D possibly TRBD1 on 6 matching bases. Trimming stripped 0 bases from V and 1 base from J, with 9 bases between. CDR1 is MNHNY, CDR2 SVGAGI, per germline (reference sequence). The CDR3 spans 15 residues. CDR3 nucleotides: TGTGCCAGCAGTTACTCGGAGACAGGGAACACTGAAGCTTTCTTT. Translating gives CASSYSETGNTEAFF.

The rearrangement joins TRBV12-5 to TRBJ1-5; TRBD1 agrees at 7 bases. CDR1 LGHNT and CDR2 FRNRAP come from the germline V gene. This CDR3 contains 15 residues. V dropped 0 bases and J dropped 2; count of bases not matched to a gene: 1. DNA of the CDR3: TGTGCTAGTGGTTTGGTAGACAGGGGCAATCAGCCCCAGCATTTT. It yields the protein CASGLVDRGNQPQHF.

Judged by abundance, this clone is medium-sized. The rearrangement links TRBV29-1 to TRBJ2-7; the D gene could be TRBD1 or TRBD2 (7 bases each). Germline V gene lookup returns CDR1 SQVTM and CDR2 ANQGSEA. The V and J ends lost 5 bases and 2 bases respectively, with 13 bases between them. CDR3 length equals 13 residues. CDR3 sequence: CSVRGGGTYEQYF. The CDR3 DNA reads TGCAGCGTTCGGGGAGGGGGCACCTACGAGCAGTACTTC.

The rearrangement joins TRBV4-1 to TRBJ1-5; tentative D call: TRBD1 (6 bases). CDR3 length equals 15 residues. The germline gives CDR1 MGHRA, CDR2 YSYEKL. Trimming took 0 bases from V and 4 from J, leaving 10 bases between them. The CDR3, as DNA: TGCGCCAGCAGCCAAGACCGGACAGTTAATCAGCCCCAGCATTTT. Translation gives CASSQDRTVNQPQHF.

This clone was seen a few times. The chain is built from TRBV6-4 and TRBJ2-7; tentatively, D is TRBD2 (5 bases). CDR3 length: 13 residues. CDR1 is MRHNA and CDR2 is SNTAGT in the germline V gene. With 5 bases removed from V and 2 bases from J, the gap between germline ends came to 10 bases. CDR3 region: CASSSLGTYEQYF. CDR3 DNA: TGTGCCAGCAGTTCTCTCGGGACCTACGAGCAGTACTTC.

This chain links TRBV5-5 with TRBJ1-2, with unresolved D. V lost 0 bases, J lost 6 bases, and 12 bases lay in between. The CDR3 has 14 amino acids. Germline lookup yields CDR1 SGHKS and CDR2 YYEKEE (reference sequence). CDR3 amino acids: CASSLANGVDGYTF. The CDR3 nucleotides read TGTGCCAGCAGCTTGGCCAACGGTGTCGATGGCTACACCTTC.